The rows below give T cell receptor beta chains drawn from one sample of a study of beta chain features in type 1 diabetes. Sequenced by immunoSEQ multiplex PCR; TCRdb stores in-frame clones only, minus some. The sample includes fewer than 650,000 clones, roughly 15% of them seen just once. Sequenced input: naive CD4+ T cells from blood. The receptors derive from a man between 18 and 35 years old in good health. Each CDR3 is given with its conserved first and last residue. The D gene is left open where the match is weak. Expanded clones get a size class; other rows say once, few or many, or leave the size out.

TRBV5-1	TRBD1	NA	TRBJ2-5	TGCGCCAGCAGCTTGGAAGAGGGGACAGCCAAGTACTTC	CASSLEEGTAKYF
TRBV7-2	TRBD2	NA	TRBJ2-7	TGTGCCAGCAGCGCTCGGCCTAGCGGGAGGTCCTACGAGCAGTACTTC	CASSARPSGRSYEQYF
TRBV19	NA	NA	TRBJ2-5	TGTGCCAGTAATCCGTATGGCGCGACAGCTCAAGAGACCCAGTACTTC	CASNPYGATAQETQYF
TRBV19	NA	few	TRBJ1-2	TGTGCCAGTAGTCTCCCGGGACCGGCGACTGGCTACACCTTC	CASSLPGPATGYTF
TRBV18	TRBD1	NA	TRBJ1-1	TGTGCCAGCTCACCCCCGGGACAGAATATGAACACTGAAGCTTTCTTT	CASSPPGQNMNTEAFF
TRBV30	NA	NA	TRBJ1-5	TGTGCCTGGAGTGCAACCCGGGACACCCTTAGCAATCAGCCCCAGCATTTT	CAWSATRDTLSNQPQHF
TRBV18	NA	NA	TRBJ1-1	TGTGCCAGCTCACCCCTGTTAATGAACACTGAAGCTTTCTTT	CASSPLLMNTEAFF
TRBV5-1	NA	NA	TRBJ2-3	TGCGCCAGCAGGAAAACTAGCACAGATACGCAGTATTTT	CASRKTSTDTQYF
TRBV19	TRBD1	few	TRBJ2-1	TGTGCCAGTTCTTCCGGGACAGGGAGTGAGTTCTTC	CASSSGTGSEFF
TRBV9	NA	few	TRBJ1-2	TGTGCCAGCGGAAGGGCAGCGGAGAACTATGGCTACACCTTC	CASGRAAENYGYTF
TRBV7-7	NA	NA	TRBJ2-6	TGTGCTAGCAGCTTAGGACGGAACTCTGGGGCCAACGTCCTGACTTTC	CASSLGRNSGANVLTF
TRBV6-5	NA	NA	TRBJ2-3	TGTGCCAGCAGCCCCCGGCTTAGCACAGATACGCAGTATTTT	CASSPRLSTDTQYF
TRBV6-5	TRBD1	NA	TRBJ2-5	TGTGCCATCGGAGGGACAGGGAGGATCCAAGAGACCCAGTACTTC	CAIGGTGRIQETQYF
TRBV14	TRBD1	NA	TRBJ2-7	TGTGCCAGCAGCCAAGCCGGGACAGGAAGAACCTACGAGCAGTACTTC	CASSQAGTGRTYEQYF
TRBV9	NA	few	TRBJ2-7	TGTGCCAGCAGCGTAGGGCCAGAGGGAACCTACGAGCAGTACTTC	CASSVGPEGTYEQYF
TRBV28	TRBD1	few	TRBJ2-1	TGTGCCAGCAGCCTCCTGGACAGGGATAGGAATGAGCAGTTCTTC	CASSLLDRDRNEQFF
TRBV30	NA	NA	TRBJ2-2	TGTGCCTGGAACGAGGCAGGGAAGACCGGGGAGCTGTTTTTT	CAWNEAGKTGELFF
TRBV21-1	NA	few	TRBJ1-5	TGTGCCAGCAGCAATTCCGGGACTCACAATCAGCCCCAGCATTTT	CASSNSGTHNQPQHF
TRBV9	NA	few	TRBJ1-1	TGTGCCAGCAGCGCCTACAGGGCTGGTGGGATGAACACTGAAGCTTTCTTT	CASSAYRAGGMNTEAFF
TRBV27	NA	NA	TRBJ1-1	TGTGCCAGCAGTGCAATCTGGACAAGTCCGAACACTGAAGCTTTCTTT	CASSAIWTSPNTEAFF
TRBV7-2	NA	NA	TRBJ2-7	TGTGCCAGCAGCTTAGTAACAGGTTATAGCTTC	CASSLVTGYSF
TRBV7-6	NA	NA	TRBJ1-2	TGTGCCAGCAGCTCAGGTCGTAGGGCTAACTATGGCTACACCTTC	CASSSGRRANYGYTF
TRBV14	NA	NA	TRBJ2-7	TGTGCCAGCAGCGACCGTAGCGTTTTTTTCCACGAGCAGTACTTC	CASSDRSVFFHEQYF
TRBV27	NA	NA	TRBJ2-7	TGTGCCAGCAGTTTAAGGAGGGGGCCAGAACAGTACTTC	CASSLRRGPEQYF
TRBV4-3	TRBD2	NA	TRBJ2-7	TGCGCCAGCAGCCAAGCCTTAGCGGGGGGTAGCTCCTACGAGCAGTACTTC	CASSQALAGGSSYEQYF
TRBV7-2	NA	few	TRBJ1-4	TGTGCCAGCAGCCGGGGGCGCTCTGAAAAACTGTTTTTT	CASSRGRSEKLFF
TRBV5-1	NA	NA	TRBJ2-7	TGCGCCAGCAGCTTGGCATGGACAGCTTCCTACTCCTACGAGCAGTACTTC	CASSLAWTASYSYEQYF
TRBV7-2	TRBD1	few	TRBJ1-1	TGTGCCAGCAGCTTACACATACAGGGGGGCACTGAAGCTTTCTTT	CASSLHIQGGTEAFF
TRBV27	NA	once	TRBJ1-2	TGTGCCAGCAGTTTTGGAGGGATGTATGGCTACACCTTC	CASSFGGMYGYTF
TRBV19	NA	NA	TRBJ2-6	TGTGCCAGTAGTACCGACCGCTCTGGGGCCAACGTCCTGACTTTC	CASSTDRSGANVLTF
TRBV19	TRBD2	few	TRBJ2-3	TGTGCCAGTAGTATAGGGCCCCTGGCGGGGGGGTCAGATACGCAGTATTTT	CASSIGPLAGGSDTQYF
TRBV10-3	NA	many	TRBJ2-1	TGTGCCATCAGTGGACAGATACTCTCCTACAATGAGCAGTTCTTC	CAISGQILSYNEQFF
TRBV9	NA	NA	TRBJ1-3	TGTGCCAGCAGCGACCCCAGCTCTGGAAACACCATATATTTT	CASSDPSSGNTIYF
TRBV5-4	NA	few	TRBJ1-4	TGTGCCAGCAGCTACACAGGGTATACTAATGAAAAACTGTTTTTT	CASSYTGYTNEKLFF
TRBV15	NA	few	TRBJ2-2	TGTGCCACCTCCTCTAACACCGGGGAGCTGTTTTTT	CATSSNTGELFF